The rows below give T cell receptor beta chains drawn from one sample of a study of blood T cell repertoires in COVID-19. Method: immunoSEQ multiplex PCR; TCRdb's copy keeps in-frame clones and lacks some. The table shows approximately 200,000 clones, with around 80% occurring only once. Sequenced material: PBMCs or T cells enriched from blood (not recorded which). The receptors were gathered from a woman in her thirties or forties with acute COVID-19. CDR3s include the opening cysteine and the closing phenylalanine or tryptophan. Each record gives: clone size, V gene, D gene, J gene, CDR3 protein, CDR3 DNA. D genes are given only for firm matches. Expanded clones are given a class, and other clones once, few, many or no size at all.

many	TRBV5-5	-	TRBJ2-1	CASTFLGAEQFF	TGTGCCAGCACCTTTCTAGGGGCTGAGCAGTTCTTC
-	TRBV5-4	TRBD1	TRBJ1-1	CASSWDRMNTEAFF	TGTGCCAGCAGCTGGGACAGGATGAACACTGAAGCTTTCTTT
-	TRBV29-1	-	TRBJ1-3	CSVEDSNSGNTIYF	TGCAGCGTTGAAGACAGTAACTCTGGAAACACCATATATTTT
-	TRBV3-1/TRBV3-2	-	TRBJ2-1	CASSQQGSYNEQFF	TGTGCCAGCAGCCAACAGGGCTCCTACAATGAGCAGTTCTTC
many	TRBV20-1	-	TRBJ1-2	CSASPGSQSYGYTF	TGCAGTGCTAGTCCGGGGTCCCAGTCCTATGGCTACACCTTC
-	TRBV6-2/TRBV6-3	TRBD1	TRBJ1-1	CASSRQGMGKNTEAFF	TGTGCCAGCAGCCGACAGGGGATGGGGAAGAACACTGAAGCTTTCTTT
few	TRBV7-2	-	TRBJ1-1	CASSLGGPVPEAFF	TGTGCCAGCAGCTTAGGTGGGCCGGTCCCCGAAGCTTTCTTT
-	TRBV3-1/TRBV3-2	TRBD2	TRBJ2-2	CASGLAGGLAGELFF	TGTGCCAGCGGCCTAGCGGGAGGGTTGGCCGGGGAGCTGTTTTTT
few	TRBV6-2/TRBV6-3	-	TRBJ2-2	CASSLRGTGELFF	TGTGCCAGCAGTTTGAGAGGCACCGGGGAGCTGTTTTTT
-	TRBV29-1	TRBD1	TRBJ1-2	CTIRGQGNSGGYTF	TGCACCATCCGGGGACAGGGTAATTCGGGAGGCTACACCTTC